This record looks at one TCR beta chain sequence and its context. The antigen remains undetermined. Germline CDR1 is MDHEN and CDR2 is SYDVKM. The ends were cut back, 6 bases at V and 4 bases at J, with 18 bases in the middle. CDR3 length: 15 amino acids. The method was immunoSEQ multiplex PCR; TCRdb's version includes in-frame clones alone and lacks a portion of them. The sample carries about 46,000 clones, 87% recorded once. This entry comes from a study of OX40 agonist ivuxolimab in advanced cancers. General study findings and limits: On average, CD8+ T cells showed a greater number of expanded clones than CD4+.

The sample here was CD4+ or CD8+ T cells sorted from blood, taken in a trial of the OX40 agonist ivuxolimab. The sequence came from an adult with an advanced solid tumor such as melanoma, head and neck, liver or kidney cancer. The V and J genes are TRBV28 and TRBJ1-2, with TRBD1 as a possible D gene (5 bases). Written as DNA, the CDR3 is TGTGCCAGCAGCTCCCACGGCAGGGATGGCTATGGCTACACCTTC. Translating gives CASSSHGRDGYGYTF.